The present TCR beta chain was sequenced within a study of blood T cell repertoires in COVID-19. About the study: Donors in the United States, Italy and Spain gave samples during acute or convalescent COVID-19. PBMCs, B-cell-depleted T cells, or T cells provided the cDNA or gDNA that made up the material.

Per the study methods: Estimated nucleated cell counts came from reference gene primer amplification. The data were produced by immunoSEQ multiplex PCR, yet TCRdb's version contains in-frame clones alone and is incomplete. V, J and clone size are those of that table, while D and trimming were read from the DNA. The sample carries over 45,000 clones, about 78% recorded once. This CDR3 comprises 14 residues. With 0 bases removed from V and 6 bases from J, the gap between germline ends came to 11 bases. Per the germline V gene, CDR1 is SGDLS and CDR2 is YYNGEE. Source material: peripheral blood. This clonotype originated in a man aged 50-60 years with active or convalescent COVID-19. The chain employs TRBV9 and TRBJ2-3, with D unresolved. The CDR3, as DNA: TGTGCCAGCAGCGTAGGCCTAGTTTCGGATACGCAGTATTTT. This translates into CASSVGLVSDTQYF.